The next 20 T cell receptor beta chains were all read from a single sample in a study of shared clonotypes between healthy human individuals. Profiling relied on immunoSEQ multiplex PCR, and the TCRdb table lists in-frame clones only, not all of them. The top ten clones hold approximately 0.36% of a sample with around 2.5 million clones, 80% to 95% of them seen once. Sequencing was carried out using naive CD4+ T cells from PBMCs. Subset specified: CD45RA+ positively selected. These receptors came from a man between 18 and 29 years old in good health. Some clones in this sample may be carry-over from other donors' samples.

The chain couples TRBV7-9 to TRBJ2-7; TRBD2 agrees at 10 bases. Germline-derived CDR1 and CDR2 are SEHNR and FQNEAQ (reference sequence). The trim removed 11 bases at V and 2 bases at J, leaving 3 bases unmatched. CDR3 length: 12 amino acids. The CDR3 region is CASGTSAYEQYF. In DNA, the CDR3 is TGTGCCTCGGGGACTAGCGCCTACGAGCAGTACTTC.

As to this clone: At the DNA level, this CDR3 is encoded by other sequences in the same sample as well. V usage is TRBV28 and J usage is TRBJ2-7, with unresolved D. Germline lookup yields CDR1 MDHEN and CDR2 SYDVKM. Deletions cut 5 bases from V and 2 bases from J, with 7 bases between. The CDR3 has 12 amino acids. CDR3: CASSERAYEQYF. CDR3 in DNA: TGTGCCAGCAGTGAAAGGGCCTACGAGCAGTACTTC.

The chain is built from TRBV27 and TRBJ2-1, with 15 bases fitting TRBD2. Trimming took 4 bases from V and 10 from J; bases not matched to a gene: 8. Germline CDR1 MNHEY, CDR2 SMNVEV (reference sequence). The CDR3 covers 16 residues. CDR3 protein: CASSSRTSGRVWEQFF. The CDR3 DNA reads TGTGCCAGCAGTTCCAGGACTAGCGGGAGGGTCTGGGAGCAGTTCTTC.

V and J are TRBV7-2 and TRBJ1-1, with unresolved D. Germline CDR1 is SGHTA and CDR2 is FQGNSA. The CDR3 extends over 12 amino acids. The V end was cut by 7 bases, the J end by 0 bases, with 6 bases between. The CDR3 spells CASTFLNTEAFF. CDR3 DNA: TGTGCCAGCACCTTCCTGAACACTGAAGCTTTCTTT.

V usage is TRBV25-1 and J usage is TRBJ2-2, with D perhaps matching TRBD2 (6 bases). V dropped 1 base and J dropped 2 bases, with 14 bases sitting between them. From germline, CDR1 is MGHDK and CDR2 SYGVNS. The CDR3 length is 17 residues. The CDR3 coding sequence is TGTGCCAGCAGTGAATCTTTTGGGACTCTAAACACCGGGGAGCTGTTTTTT. Encoded protein: CASSESFGTLNTGELFF.

The chain carries TRBV28 and TRBJ1-6; D may be TRBD1 (6 bases). Germline CDR1 reads MDHEN; CDR2 reads SYDVKM. V was trimmed by 9 bases and J by 6 bases, leaving 15 bases between them. This CDR3 comprises 14 residues. The CDR3 protein is CASGGRGPNSPLHF. The DNA for the CDR3 is TGTGCCAGTGGCGGGCGGGGGCCTAATTCACCCCTCCACTTT. The complete variable domain, with remaining parts taken from reference TRBV28 and TRBJ1-6, reads DVKVTQSSRYLVKRTGEKVFLECVQDMDHENMFWYRQDPGLGLRLIYFSYDVKMKEKGDIPEGYSVSREKKERFSLILESASTNQTSMYLCASGGRGPNSPLHFGNGTRLTVT.

The CDR3 DNA reads as TGTGCCAGTATCCAGAGTCCGTCGAGCTCCTACAATGAGCAGTTCTTC. Translation: CASIQSPSSSYNEQFF. The J gene is TRBJ2-1, the V gene TRBV19; D call uncertain. Trimming removed 7 bases from V and 0 bases from J, with 16 bases in between. CDR3 length: 16 amino acids. Germline V lookup: CDR1 LNHDA, CDR2 SQIVND (reference sequence).

V usage is TRBV2 and J usage is TRBJ2-7; no definite D call. With 10 bases removed from V and 0 bases from J, the gap between germline ends came to 16 bases. The CDR3 is 14 residues long. CDR1 SNHLY and CDR2 FYNNEI come from the germline V gene. CDR3 sequence reads: CATLMTLSSYEQYF. CDR3 bases: TGTGCCACCTTGATGACGCTTAGCTCCTACGAGCAGTACTTC.

The chain recombines TRBV5-4 with TRBJ2-5; no firm D call. The CDR3 consists of 14 residues. CDR1 and CDR2 from the germline V gene are SGHNT and YYREEE (reference sequence). V lost 0 bases, J lost 2 bases, and 8 bases lay in between. The chain's CDR3 is CASSLGHRQETQYF. The CDR3 DNA is TGTGCCAGCAGCTTGGGCCATAGACAAGAGACCCAGTACTTC. The full variable domain, rest sourced from reference TRBV5-4 and TRBJ2-5, is ETGVTQSPTHLIKTRGQQVTLRCSSQSGHNTVSWYQQALGQGPQFIFQYYREEENGRGNFPPRFSGLQFPNYSSELNVNALELDDSALYLCASSLGHRQETQYFGPGTRLLVL.

The chain joins TRBV7-2 to TRBJ2-3; D is ambiguous. Trimming pared 2 bases from V and 5 bases from J, leaving 17 bases between. Looked up from germline, CDR1 is SGHTA and CDR2 is FQGNSA. The length of the CDR3 is 16 residues. CDR3 amino acids: CASSLRSGFAIDTQYF. CDR3 nucleotides: TGTGCCAGCAGCTTACGTTCCGGGTTTGCTATAGATACGCAGTATTTT.

The J gene is TRBJ1-3, the V gene TRBV4-3, with TRBD1 matching over 8 bases. With 1 base clipped from V and 2 bases from J, the junction kept 1 base outside the gene matches. The CDR3 runs 15 residues. Germline V CDR1 and CDR2: LGHNA, YSLEER. The CDR3 DNA reads TGCGCCAGCAGCCAAGCGGACAGGGCTGGAAACACCATATATTTT. Protein sequence: CASSQADRAGNTIYF.

The chain recombines TRBV28 with TRBJ2-2, with 7 bases fitting TRBD2. This CDR3 has 15 residues. Germline-derived CDR1 and CDR2 are MDHEN and SYDVKM. V dropped 7 bases and J dropped 2; count of bases not matched to a gene: 7. The CDR3: CASTPGGVNTGELFF. Written as DNA, the CDR3 is TGTGCCAGCACCCCGGGAGGAGTAAACACCGGGGAGCTGTTTTTT.

V is TRBV28 and J is TRBJ2-4; 10 positions match TRBD2. The V gene end was trimmed by 3 bases and the J gene end by 0 bases; junction bases not matched to a gene: 14. CDR1 MDHEN and CDR2 SYDVKM come from the germline V gene. The CDR3 loop spans 20 amino acids. CDR3 sequence reads: CASSFLGLAAPPLAKNIQYF. DNA of the CDR3: TGTGCCAGCAGTTTTCTAGGACTAGCGGCCCCCCCGCTAGCCAAAAACATTCAGTACTTC.

The chain has TRBV10-3 and TRBJ2-2; D unclear. This CDR3 has 14 amino acids. The V and J ends lost 11 bases and 1 base respectively, with 14 bases between them. The V gene's germline CDR1 is ENHRY and CDR2 SYGVKD. The CDR3 DNA reads TGTGCCCGTAGGCTTGAATTGAACACCGGGGAGCTGTTTTTT. Amino acids: CARRLELNTGELFF.

This rearrangement joins TRBV27 to TRBJ2-7; 12 bases are a match to TRBD2. V lost 5 bases, J lost 2 bases, and 4 bases stayed unmatched. There are 15 residues in the CDR3. The germline V gene encodes CDR1 MNHEY and CDR2 SMNVEV (reference sequence). As DNA, the CDR3 is TGTGCCAGCAGTACCCGGACTAGCGGGACCTACGAGCAGTACTTC. Amino acids: CASSTRTSGTYEQYF.

The chain couples TRBV25-1 to TRBJ2-7, with D perhaps TRBD1 (5 bases). The germline CDR1 and CDR2 sequences are MGHDK and SYGVNS. Trimming pared 5 bases from V and 7 bases from J, leaving 15 bases between. CDR3 size: 13 residues. Here the CDR3 reads CASSKITGLEQYF. Written as DNA, the CDR3 is TGTGCCAGCAGTAAAATTACAGGTTTAGAGCAGTACTTC.

The chain links TRBV7-2 to TRBJ1-1; 8 bases align to TRBD1. V trimming: 4 bases; J trimming: 4 bases; junction bases outside the gene matches: 5. The CDR3 totals 14 residues. Germline CDR1 is SGHTA and CDR2 is FQGNSA. The CDR3 DNA reads as TGTGCCAGCAGCTCGGACAGGGCCGGCACTGAAGCTTTCTTT. This translates into CASSSDRAGTEAFF. Using reference TRBV7-2 and TRBJ1-1 for the parts outside the CDR3, the full variable domain is GAGVSQSPSNKVTEKGKDVELRCDPISGHTALYWYRQSLGQGLEFLIYFQGNSAPDKSGLPSDRFSAERTGGSVSTLTIQRTQQEDSAVYLCASSSDRAGTEAFFGQGTRLTVV.

This chain links TRBV7-2 with TRBJ1-2; D remains unclear. V was trimmed by 5 bases and J by 7 bases, leaving 14 bases between them. Germline V lookup: CDR1 SGHTA, CDR2 FQGNSA. The CDR3 consists of 13 residues. The CDR3 DNA reads as TGTGCCAGCAGCAGCCGGGCCCGCCCTGGCTACACCTTC. Translated, it gives CASSSRARPGYTF.

The genes are TRBV5-1 and TRBJ1-3, with 9 bases matching TRBD1. Germline V gene lookup returns CDR1 SGHRS and CDR2 YFSETQ. The CDR3 runs to 17 residues. J gave up 0 bases and V 4 bases, and 8 bases lay outside the gene matches. CDR3 DNA: TGCGCCAGCAGCGTCACAGGGGGCCTCCTCTCTGGAAACACCATATATTTT. It yields the protein CASSVTGGLLSGNTIYF.

CDR3 DNA: TGTGCCAGCAGCCCACAGGGCGAAGGGGAGCTGTTTTTT. The encoded protein is CASSPQGEGELFF. This sequence joins TRBV7-2 and TRBJ2-2, with D tentatively TRBD1 (6 bases). The germline V and J ends were trimmed by 5 bases and 8 bases, with 12 bases remaining between them. This CDR3 is 13 amino acids long. The V gene's germline CDR1 is SGHTA and CDR2 FQGNSA.